Each of the 21 T cell receptor beta chains below was sequenced from the same sample in a study of T cell responses to AZD1222 COVID-19 vaccine. Generated by immunoSEQ multiplex PCR, the TCRdb table keeps only in-frame clones and is missing some. Seen here are around 120,000 clones, 89% observed once, and the top ten hold about 4.8%. This specimen was peripheral blood, taken on day 0 of AZD1222 vaccination. These receptor sequences come from an adult in good health.

This clone occurred once. The chain recombines TRBV3-1 (or the pseudogene TRBV3-2) with TRBJ2-7; 11 positions match TRBD1. CDR1 is LGHDT, CDR2 YNNKEL, per germline (reference sequence). This CDR3 spans 16 amino acids. J lost 4 bases, V lost 0 bases, and 5 bases had no gene match. The CDR3 DNA sequence: TGTGCCAGCAGCCAAGATGGGACAGGGGGATGGTACGAGCAGTACTTC. The encoded protein is CASSQDGTGGWYEQYF.

This sequence joins TRBV27 and TRBJ2-1; 7 nucleotides match TRBD1. Trimming took 3 bases from V and 3 from J; bases not matched to a gene: 5. There are 15 residues in the CDR3. Germline CDR1 is MNHEY and CDR2 is SMNVEV (reference sequence). CDR3 sequence: CASSFMGQSYNEQFF. The CDR3 DNA reads TGTGCCAGCAGTTTCATGGGACAGAGCTACAATGAGCAGTTCTTC.

The V and J genes are TRBV3-1 (or the pseudogene TRBV3-2) and TRBJ2-7; tentative D call: TRBD1 (5 bases). CDR1 LGHDT and CDR2 YNNKEL come from the germline V gene (reference sequence). The CDR3 spans 13 residues. With 4 bases removed from V and 2 bases from J, the gap between germline ends came to 9 bases. CDR3 loop: CASSLKTAYEQYF. Here the CDR3 DNA reads TGTGCCAGCAGCCTCAAGACAGCCTACGAGCAGTACTTC.

This rearrangement joins TRBV18 to TRBJ1-2, with D possibly being TRBD1 (5 bases). The length of the CDR3 is 17 residues. V gave up 0 bases and J gave up 5 bases, with 19 bases separating them. Per germline, CDR1 KGHSH and CDR2 LQKENI. In nucleotides, the CDR3 is TGTGCCAGCTCACCACCGGGGGTCAGGAGGACCTCGTATGGCTACACCTTC. Translation: CASSPPGVRRTSYGYTF.

This clone was picked up one time. The chain couples TRBV27 to TRBJ1-5; the D gene is possibly TRBD1 (5 bases). With 5 bases removed from V and 4 bases from J, the gap between germline ends came to 18 bases. Germline assignment: CDR1 MNHEY and CDR2 SMNVEV (reference sequence). The CDR3 covers 16 residues. The CDR3 DNA follows: TGTGCCAGCAGTGAACTGGCGGCAGGGAGGAATCAGCCCCAGCATTTT. The encoded protein is CASSELAAGRNQPQHF.

This chain connects TRBV14 to TRBJ1-6; D is unresolved. The V gene lost 0 bases and the J gene lost 6 bases, with 6 bases spanning the gap. The CDR3 spans 14 residues. Germline assignment: CDR1 SGHDN and CDR2 FVKESK. CDR3 residues: CASSQDWLNSPLHF. CDR3 DNA: TGTGCCAGCAGCCAAGATTGGCTTAATTCACCCCTCCACTTT. Full variable domain (missing parts from reference TRBV14 and TRBJ1-6): EAGVTQFPSHSVIEKGQTVTLRCDPISGHDNLYWYRRVMGKEIKFLLHFVKESKQDESGMPNNRFLAERTGGTYSTLKVQPAELEDSGVYFCASSQDWLNSPLHFGNGTRLTVT.

The chain has TRBV7-2 and TRBJ2-1, with 8 bases identical to TRBD1. Unmatched junction bases numbered 7, after V lost 3 bases and J lost 9 bases. Germline CDR1 SGHTA, CDR2 FQGNSA. This CDR3 has 14 residues. The CDR3: CASSFRQGMGEQFF. In DNA, the CDR3 is TGTGCCAGCAGCTTTCGACAGGGGATGGGTGAGCAGTTCTTC.

The J gene is TRBJ2-5, the V gene TRBV5-1, with D unclear. CDR1 and CDR2 from the germline V gene are SGHRS and YFSETQ. Trimming cost V 0 bases and J 2 bases, with 5 bases left between them. The length of the CDR3 is 13 residues. The CDR3 nucleotides are TGCGCCAGCAGCTTGGCACAGCAAGAGACCCAGTACTTC. Amino acid sequence: CASSLAQQETQYF. Combining the CDR3 with reference TRBV5-1 and TRBJ2-5 gives the whole variable domain KAGVTQTPRYLIKTRGQQVTLSCSPISGHRSVSWYQQTPGQGLQFLFEYFSETQRNKGNFPGRFSGRQFSNSRSEMNVSTLELGDSALYLCASSLAQQETQYFGPGTRLLVL.

The chain links TRBV7-8 to TRBJ1-5; D ambiguous. Between the trimmed V and J ends, which lost 0 bases and 5 bases, there was a span of 8 bases. The CDR3 is 14 residues long. CDR1 is SGHVS and CDR2 is FQNEAQ in the germline V gene. As DNA, the CDR3 is TGTGCCAGCAGCTTAGCGGTCCGAGATCAGCCCCAGCATTTT. Translated, it gives CASSLAVRDQPQHF.

This clone was seen only a few times. The chain recombines TRBV5-4 with TRBJ1-2; a weak D match, TRBD1 (6 bases). Trimming pared 2 bases from V and 4 bases from J, leaving 15 bases between. Germline CDR1 reads SGHNT; CDR2 reads YYREEE (reference sequence). CDR3 length: 15 residues. The CDR3 spells CASSFFQGGGYGYTF. The DNA for the CDR3 is TGTGCCAGCAGCTTTTTCCAAGGGGGGGGCTATGGCTACACCTTC.

The rearrangement links TRBV19 to TRBJ2-1; 9 bases match TRBD2. The CDR3 loop spans 14 amino acids. V lost 10 bases and J lost 7; bases outside the gene matches: 11. Germline lookup yields CDR1 LNHDA and CDR2 SQIVND (reference sequence). CDR3 loop: CATRGLAGGNEQFF. CDR3 in DNA: TGTGCCACCAGGGGACTAGCCGGAGGGAATGAGCAGTTCTTC.

J is TRBJ1-2 and V is TRBV3-1 (or the pseudogene TRBV3-2), with 8 bases that match TRBD1. The length of the CDR3 is 14 residues. Germline trimming cut 2 bases from V and 8 bases from J; bases unmatched to any gene: 7. The germline V gene has CDR1 LGHDT and CDR2 YNNKEL (reference sequence). The CDR3 region is CASSQLTGARGYTF. As DNA, the CDR3 is TGTGCCAGCAGCCAACTGACAGGGGCGAGAGGCTACACCTTC.

The chain carries TRBV7-6 and TRBJ1-4; D is possibly TRBD1 (5 bases). The CDR3 loop spans 14 amino acids. Germline CDR1 SGHVS, CDR2 FNYEAQ. V lost 9 bases to trimming and J lost 7 bases, with 18 bases between them. The CDR3 sequence: CASGAQGIGEKLFF. CDR3 bases: TGTGCCAGTGGGGCGCAAGGGATTGGTGAAAAACTGTTTTTT.

The CDR3 bases are TGTGCCAGCAGCAAAAACCAGGGCAGGGCTCGGGAGCAGTACTTC. Protein product: CASSKNQGRAREQYF. The chain carries TRBV5-6 and TRBJ2-7, with D possibly being TRBD1 (5 bases). Between the trimmed V and J ends, which lost 4 bases and 7 bases, there was a span of 21 bases. Germline V gives CDR1 SGHDT, CDR2 YYEEEE. The CDR3 is made up of 15 amino acids.

The genes are TRBV5-5 and TRBJ1-2; possible D gene TRBD1, 5 bases. Germline V gene data show CDR1 as SGHKS and CDR2 as YYEKEE (reference sequence). There are 17 residues in the CDR3. The V gene lost 1 base and the J gene lost 1 base, with 17 bases spanning the gap. DNA for the CDR3: TGTGCCAGCAGCTTGTGGGGCGCAACCGGTCTTAACTATGGCTACACCTTC. It codes for CASSLWGATGLNYGYTF.

The chain joins TRBV18 to TRBJ1-2, with 7 bases aligning to TRBD1. This CDR3 region has 13 residues. CDR1 is KGHSH, CDR2 LQKENI, per germline. J gave up 3 bases and V 6 bases, and 4 bases lay outside the gene matches. The CDR3 DNA reads TGTGCCAGCTCCGGAGACAGGGACTATGGCTACACCTTC. Residues: CASSGDRDYGYTF.

The J gene is TRBJ1-2, the V gene TRBV1. TRBV1 corresponds to a pseudogene. The CDR3 spans 14 residues. CDR3 loop: CTSTPHPKYYGYTF. CDR3 sequence (DNA): TGCACCAGCACCCCACATCCTAAGTACTATGGCTACACCTTC.

This rearrangement joins TRBV7-9 to TRBJ2-2; TRBD1 is a possible D gene (6 bases). The CDR3 sequence is 15 residues long. Trimming removed 5 bases at V and 4 bases at J, with 14 bases between. In germline, CDR1 is SEHNR, CDR2 FQNEAQ (reference sequence). DNA of the CDR3: TGTGCCAGCAGCAAAACAGGGATGCGCACCGGGGAGCTGTTTTTT. This codes for CASSKTGMRTGELFF.

J is TRBJ2-6 and V is TRBV12-3 or TRBV12-4, with D unclear. With 11 bases removed from V and 4 bases from J, the gap between germline ends came to 9 bases. This CDR3 spans 12 amino acids. The CDR3 sequence is CASRVGANVLTF. CDR3 DNA sequence: TGTGCCTCACGGGTCGGGGCCAACGTCCTGACTTTC.

The rearrangement uses TRBV23-1 and TRBJ2-1; no definite D call. TRBV23-1 is an ORF for which the function is uncertain. V lost 4 bases, J lost 0 bases, and 10 bases lay in between. The CDR3 totals 15 residues. The CDR3 region is CASSPSGNSYNEQFF. The CDR3 DNA follows: TGCGCCAGCAGTCCCTCGGGTAACTCCTACAATGAGCAGTTCTTC.

The rearrangement links TRBV5-1 to TRBJ2-2, with 14 bases lining up with TRBD2. V was pared by 4 bases and J by 6 bases, with 5 bases of the junction left unmatched. CDR1 SGHRS and CDR2 YFSETQ come from the germline V gene. The CDR3 spans 16 residues. CDR3 loop: CASSPRLAGGPGELFF. Written as DNA, the CDR3 is TGCGCCAGCAGCCCACGACTAGCGGGGGGGCCCGGGGAGCTGTTTTTT.